These 32 T cell receptor beta chains share one sample of origin, sequenced in a study of response to subunit inactivated influenza vaccine. From the RT-PCR reads, TCRdb called clonotypes with MiXCR, one entry per CDR3 protein. The sample has 610,000 or so distinct CDR3 sequences, 14% seen once. The sample here was PBMCs from blood, taken 11 to 12 days after vaccination. Every receptor here comes from a man aged 50 or older who received an inactivated influenza vaccine.

In its sample, this clonotype was seen a few times. V gene TRBV20-1 combines with J gene TRBJ2-5; tentatively, D is TRBD2 (5 bases). Germline V CDR1 and CDR2: DFQATT, SNEGSKA (reference sequence). This CDR3 comprises 11 residues. The germline V and J ends were trimmed by 3 bases and 9 bases, with 11 bases remaining between them. Here the CDR3 reads CSASTPEAQYF. CDR3 DNA sequence: TGCAGTGCTAGCACCCCGGAGGCCCAGTACTTC.

The genes are TRBV4-1 and TRBJ2-1; 11 nucleotides match TRBD2. The CDR3 length is 15 residues. V gave up 4 bases and J gave up 5 bases; unmatched junction bases: 4. CDR1 MGHRA and CDR2 YSYEKL come from the germline V gene. CDR3 loop: CASSPGLAGHNEQFF. The CDR3, as DNA: TGCGCCAGCAGCCCAGGACTAGCGGGCCACAATGAGCAGTTCTTC.

The chain carries TRBV7-9 and TRBJ2-5; 7 nucleotides line up with TRBD1. This CDR3 comprises 15 residues. The V gene's germline CDR1 is SEHNR and CDR2 FQNEAQ (reference sequence). The V segment lost 2 bases and the J segment 5 bases; nucleotides outside the gene matches: 8. The DNA for the CDR3 is TGTGCCAGCAGCTTATTTCCGACAGGGAGTGAGACCCAGTACTTC. Protein: CASSLFPTGSETQYF.

This clonotype has just a few counts. The V and J genes are TRBV7-9 and TRBJ1-1; D call uncertain. The V end lost 2 bases, the J end lost 9 bases, and 10 bases lay between the germline ends. CDR3 length: 12 amino acids. Germline V gene sequence: CDR1 SEHNR, CDR2 FQNEAQ (reference sequence). The CDR3 loop reads CASSLNQDKAFF. CDR3 nucleotides: TGTGCCAGCAGCTTAAACCAGGATAAAGCTTTCTTT.

The J gene is TRBJ2-7, the V gene TRBV18, with 8 nucleotides matching TRBD1. Germline lookup yields CDR1 KGHSH and CDR2 LQKENI. V lost 0 bases, J lost 2 bases, and 3 bases stayed unmatched. There are 15 residues in the CDR3. For the CDR3, the DNA is TGTGCCAGCTCACCACCGGGACAGGAAACCTACGAGCAGTACTTC. Translating it yields CASSPPGQETYEQYF.

The CDR3 region has the DNA TGTGCCAGCAGCTTAGATCCTAACAGGGGGGAGACCCAGTACTTC. Residues: CASSLDPNRGETQYF. The chain employs TRBV11-2 and TRBJ2-5; 8 bases match TRBD1. Germline assignment: CDR1 SGHAT and CDR2 FQNNGV. The length of the CDR3 is 15 residues. Germline trimming cut 0 bases from V and 5 bases from J; bases unmatched to any gene: 5.

This clonotype was counted a few times. V gene TRBV4-3 combines with J gene TRBJ2-7; D unclear. The CDR3 is 14 residues long. Trimming took off 0 bases at V and 2 bases at J, with 8 bases between the two ends. Germline V gene data show CDR1 as LGHNA and CDR2 as YSLEER. CDR3 DNA: TGCGCCAGCAGCCAAGATCAGCTAACCTACGAGCAGTACTTC. Amino acid sequence: CASSQDQLTYEQYF.

This clonotype was seen many times. This chain joins TRBV7-9 and TRBJ2-1; tentative D call: TRBD1 (5 bases). The germline V gene has CDR1 SEHNR and CDR2 FQNEAQ (reference sequence). The CDR3 consists of 16 residues. The germline V and J ends were trimmed by 1 base and 8 bases, with 18 bases remaining between them. CDR3 coding DNA: TGTGCCAGCAGCTTAGACTGGCAGGGTTCATACTATGAGCAGTTCTTC. Translated: CASSLDWQGSYYEQFF.

The CDR3 DNA reads TGTGCCAGCAGTCGGGGAGGGTCCACCTACGAGCAGTACTTC. Encoded protein: CASSRGGSTYEQYF. The chain is built from TRBV28 and TRBJ2-7; 7 bases map to TRBD2. The junction had 6 bases not matched to a gene; V was cut back by 5 bases and J by 2 bases. This CDR3 is built from 14 residues. From germline, CDR1 is MDHEN and CDR2 SYDVKM.

This clonotype has only a few counts. The chain has TRBV3-1 and TRBJ2-4; no reliable D call. Deletions cut 1 base from V and 7 bases from J, with 14 bases between. The CDR3 sequence is 15 residues long. Germline V CDR1 and CDR2: LGHDT, YNNKEL (reference sequence). For the CDR3, the DNA is TGTGCCAGCAGCCAAGGTGGGCAGGTCGGGAACATTCAGTACTTC. Translated: CASSQGGQVGNIQYF.

This clonotype was found many times. The V call is TRBV14, the J call TRBJ2-1; D not resolved. The germline V gene encodes CDR1 SGHDN and CDR2 FVKESK. The CDR3 consists of 13 residues. V lost 4 bases and J 4 bases, leaving 8 bases between the germline ends. The CDR3 bases are TGTGCCAGCAGCCCCCTGGGATACAATGAGCAGTTCTTC. Protein product: CASSPLGYNEQFF.

This clonotype was seen more than once but under ten times. CDR3 DNA sequence: TGTGCCAGCAGTTTCTCCGGGGCCAATGAAAAACTGTTTTTT. Amino acids: CASSFSGANEKLFF. The chain links TRBV27 to TRBJ1-4; TRBD1 might be the D (5 bases). CDR1 is MNHEY, CDR2 SMNVEV, per germline (reference sequence). The CDR3 runs to 14 residues. V lost 3 bases, J lost 5 bases, and 10 bases lay in between.

The rearrangement links TRBV6-2 or TRBV6-3 to TRBJ2-7, with 12 bases fitting TRBD2. The germline CDR1 and CDR2 sequences are MNHEY and SVGEGT. The CDR3 is made up of 17 amino acids. V gave up 2 bases and J gave up 0 bases; unmatched junction bases: 5. CDR3 protein: CASSYPLAGGSSYEQYF. In DNA, the CDR3 is TGTGCCAGCAGTTACCCACTAGCGGGGGGCAGCTCCTACGAGCAGTACTTC.

The chain joins TRBV6-5 to TRBJ2-5; no reliable D call. The CDR3 extends over 13 amino acids. V lost 7 bases, J lost 5 bases, and 14 bases lay in between. Germline lookup yields CDR1 MNHEY and CDR2 SVGAGI. CDR3: CASTSGHSETQYF. The CDR3 DNA reads as TGTGCCAGCACTTCCGGCCACTCGGAGACCCAGTACTTC.

The chain employs TRBV9 and TRBJ1-2; no firm D call. CDR3 length: 13 residues. Germline values: CDR1 SGDLS, CDR2 YYNGEE. Trimming shortened V by 0 bases and J by 2 bases, and 5 bases separated the two germline ends. The CDR3 region has the DNA TGTGCCAGCAGCGTAGTAGGGAACTATGGCTACACCTTC. Amino acid sequence: CASSVVGNYGYTF.

This sequence joins TRBV6-5 and TRBJ2-3; no clear D. In germline, CDR1 is MNHEY, CDR2 SVGAGI. Deletions cut 4 bases from V and 6 bases from J, with 14 bases between. The CDR3 consists of 14 residues. In nucleotides, the CDR3 is TGTGCCAGCAGTTCCGCACAACTGAGGGATACGCAGTATTTT. Amino acids: CASSSAQLRDTQYF.

This clonotype has only a few counts. V and J are TRBV18 and TRBJ2-1; perhaps D is TRBD1 or TRBD2 (5 bases each). CDR3 size: 13 residues. Germline lookup yields CDR1 KGHSH and CDR2 LQKENI. Trimming took off 8 bases at V and 4 bases at J, with 12 bases between the two ends. The CDR3 here is CASSPGPYNEQFF. DNA for the CDR3: TGTGCCAGCAGCCCGGGACCATACAATGAGCAGTTCTTC.

V usage is TRBV20-1 and J usage is TRBJ2-3; 8 nucleotides line up with TRBD1. In germline, CDR1 is DFQATT, CDR2 SNEGSKA (reference sequence). The CDR3 runs to 15 residues. J gave up 4 bases and V 3 bases, and 9 bases lay outside the gene matches. CDR3: CSARQDRVFADTQYF. CDR3 bases: TGCAGTGCTAGGCAGGACAGGGTGTTTGCAGATACGCAGTATTTT.

The J gene is TRBJ2-7, the V gene TRBV5-1; 8 positions match TRBD2. Germline assignment: CDR1 SGHRS and CDR2 YFSETQ. The J segment lost 2 bases and the V segment lost 4 bases, leaving 17 bases of the junction unmatched. The CDR3 consists of 18 residues. CDR3 bases: TGCGCCAGCAGCACGGGATCGTTAGCGGGACAACGACCCTACGAGCAGTACTTC. It yields the protein CASSTGSLAGQRPYEQYF.

This clonotype has just a few counts. The chain combines TRBV4-2 with TRBJ2-1, with D uncertain. V shed 1 base and J shed 0 bases, with 13 bases lying between them. Germline CDR1 and CDR2: LGHNA and YNFKEQ. There are 17 residues in the CDR3. The CDR3 bases are TGTGCCAGCAGCCAAGCCACCTTAAAAGGCTCCTACAATGAGCAGTTCTTC. Translating gives CASSQATLKGSYNEQFF.

The CDR3, as DNA: TGTGCCAGCAGCACGACCGGGGCCTTCCAGGAGACCCAGTACTTC. Translation gives CASSTTGAFQETQYF. The chain has TRBV7-7 and TRBJ2-5; D may match TRBD1 or TRBD2 (5 bases each). Deletions cut 5 bases from V and 5 bases from J, with 18 bases between. CDR1 is SSHAT and CDR2 is FNYEAQ in the germline V gene (reference sequence). The length of the CDR3 is 15 residues.

J is TRBJ1-5 and V is TRBV15, with 7 positions matching TRBD1. V dropped 0 bases and J dropped 3; count of bases not matched to a gene: 8. This CDR3 contains 17 residues. CDR1 and CDR2 (germline): LNHNV, YYDKDF (reference sequence). The CDR3 loop reads CATSRDGADRANQPQHF. The CDR3 DNA reads TGTGCCACCAGCAGAGATGGGGCAGACAGGGCCAATCAGCCCCAGCATTTT.

This chain links TRBV4-2 with TRBJ2-2; D gene ambiguous. This CDR3 comprises 16 residues. V dropped 0 bases and J dropped 3 bases, with 11 bases sitting between them. Per the germline V gene, CDR1 is LGHNA and CDR2 is YNFKEQ. The CDR3 here is CASSQELSGYTGELFF. The CDR3 coding sequence is TGTGCCAGCAGCCAAGAACTTTCGGGCTACACCGGGGAGCTGTTTTTT.

V usage is TRBV25-1 and J usage is TRBJ2-1; TRBD2 matches 7 bases. J gave up 5 bases and V 10 bases, and 11 bases lay outside the gene matches. In germline, CDR1 is MGHDK, CDR2 SYGVNS. The CDR3 sequence is 14 residues long. The CDR3 bases are TGTGCCACCTCCTTTCCTAGCGGCAACAATGAGCAGTTCTTC. Translating gives CATSFPSGNNEQFF. The entire variable domain, with the rest obtained from reference TRBV25-1 and TRBJ2-1, is as follows: EADIYQTPRYLVIGTGKKITLECSQTMGHDKMYWYQQDPGMELHLIHYSYGVNSTEKGDLSSESTVSRIRTEHFPLTLESARPSHTSQYLCATSFPSGNNEQFFGPGTRLTVL.

This clonotype was detected only a few times. The V call is TRBV24-1, the J call TRBJ2-5, with TRBD1 as a possible D gene (5 bases). V shed 0 bases and J shed 5 bases, with 18 bases lying between them. Germline V gene sequence: CDR1 KGHDR, CDR2 SFDVKD. The CDR3 sequence is 17 residues long. As DNA, the CDR3 is TGTGCCACCAGTGATTTGCGGCCGGGCTCGCCAGGGGAGACCCAGTACTTC. This sequence encodes CATSDLRPGSPGETQYF.

This chain uses TRBV20-1 with TRBJ2-3; TRBD1 is a possible D gene (6 bases). The germline V gene has CDR1 DFQATT and CDR2 SNEGSKA (reference sequence). The CDR3 contains 15 residues. V dropped 0 bases and J dropped 0 bases, with 10 bases sitting between them. This CDR3 reads CSARDFGQSTDTQYF. DNA of the CDR3: TGCAGTGCTAGAGATTTTGGACAGAGCACAGATACGCAGTATTTT.

This clonotype was recorded a few times. The rearrangement joins TRBV20-1 to TRBJ2-3; 13 nucleotides line up with TRBD2. The V gene's germline CDR1 is DFQATT and CDR2 SNEGSKA (reference sequence). With V trimmed by 2 bases and J by 4 bases, 6 bases remained unmatched. This CDR3 is 16 amino acids long. This CDR3 reads CSARPGTSGISDTQYF. In DNA form, the CDR3 reads TGCAGTGCTAGACCAGGGACTAGCGGGATTTCAGATACGCAGTATTTT.

This clonotype was picked up a small number of times. V gene TRBV7-2 combines with J gene TRBJ1-5; TRBD1 matches at 10 bases. This CDR3 is built from 15 residues. Germline CDR1 and CDR2: SGHTA and FQGNSA. Trimming cost V 2 bases and J 9 bases; bases outside gene matches: 7. The CDR3 sequence: CASSLPGQGILPQHF. The CDR3 DNA follows: TGTGCCAGCAGCTTACCGGGACAGGGGATTTTGCCCCAGCATTTT.

The table lists this clonotype with a few counts. The V gene is TRBV5-1, the J gene TRBJ2-1; 9 bases are shared with TRBD1. The CDR3 has 16 amino acids. Trimming took 4 bases from V and 8 from J; bases not matched to a gene: 13. Germline V gene lookup returns CDR1 SGHRS and CDR2 YFSETQ. Written as DNA, the CDR3 is TGCGCCAGCAGCCAAAATACACCGGGACAGGGTCATGAGCAGTTCTTC. Amino acid sequence: CASSQNTPGQGHEQFF.

In this sample, this clonotype turned up many times. This chain joins TRBV5-1 and TRBJ2-5; 9 nucleotides line up with TRBD1. There are 14 residues in the CDR3. Germline CDR1 and CDR2: SGHRS and YFSETQ. The J segment lost 4 bases and the V segment lost 4 bases, leaving 5 bases of the junction unmatched. In DNA, the CDR3 is TGCGCCAGCAGCCCGGGACAGGGACGAGAGACCCAGTACTTC. This translates into CASSPGQGRETQYF. The full variable domain, with the rest looked up from reference TRBV5-1 and TRBJ2-5, is KAGVTQTPRYLIKTRGQQVTLSCSPISGHRSVSWYQQTPGQGLQFLFEYFSETQRNKGNFPGRFSGRQFSNSRSEMNVSTLELGDSALYLCASSPGQGRETQYFGPGTRLLVL.

Here the CDR3 reads CAWSQGAREADTQYF. CDR3 nucleotides: TGTGCCTGGAGTCAGGGGGCGCGGGAAGCAGATACGCAGTATTTT. The V gene is TRBV30, the J gene TRBJ2-3, with 8 bases fitting TRBD1. Germline-derived CDR1 and CDR2 are GTSNPN and SVGIG (reference sequence). The V segment lost 2 bases and the J segment 4 bases; nucleotides outside the gene matches: 8. The length of the CDR3 is 15 residues.

CDR3 DNA sequence: TGCAGTGCTAGCCTAACAGGGGACAACGAGCAGTACTTC. It specifies CSASLTGDNEQYF. The J gene is TRBJ2-7, the V gene TRBV20-1; 7 bases align to TRBD1. Trimming took 3 bases from V and 5 from J; bases not matched to a gene: 7. Germline V lookup: CDR1 DFQATT, CDR2 SNEGSKA (reference sequence). The CDR3 is 13 residues long.